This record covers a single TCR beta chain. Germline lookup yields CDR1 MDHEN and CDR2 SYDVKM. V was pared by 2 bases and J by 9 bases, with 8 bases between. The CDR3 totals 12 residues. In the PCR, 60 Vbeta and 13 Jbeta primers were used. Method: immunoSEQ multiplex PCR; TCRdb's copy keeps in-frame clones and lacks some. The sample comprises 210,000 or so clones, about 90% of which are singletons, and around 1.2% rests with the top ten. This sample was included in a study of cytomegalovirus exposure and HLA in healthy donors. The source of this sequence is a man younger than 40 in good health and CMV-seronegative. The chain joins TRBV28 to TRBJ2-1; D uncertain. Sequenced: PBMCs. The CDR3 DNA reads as TGTGCCAGCAGTTTAGGCCCTTTTGAGCAGTTCTTC. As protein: CASSLGPFEQFF.